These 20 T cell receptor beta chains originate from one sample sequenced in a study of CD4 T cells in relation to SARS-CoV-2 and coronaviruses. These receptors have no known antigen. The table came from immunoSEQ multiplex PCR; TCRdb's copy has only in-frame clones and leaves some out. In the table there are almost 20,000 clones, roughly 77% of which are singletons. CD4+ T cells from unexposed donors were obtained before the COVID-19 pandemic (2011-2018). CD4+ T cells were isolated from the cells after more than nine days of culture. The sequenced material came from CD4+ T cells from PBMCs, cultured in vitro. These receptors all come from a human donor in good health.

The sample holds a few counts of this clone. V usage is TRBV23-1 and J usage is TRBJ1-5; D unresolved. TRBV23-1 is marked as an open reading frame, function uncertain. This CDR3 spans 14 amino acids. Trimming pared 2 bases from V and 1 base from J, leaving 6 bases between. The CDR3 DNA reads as TGCGCCAGCAGTCAAACCGGGAGCAATCAGCCCCAGCATTTT. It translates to CASSQTGSNQPQHF.

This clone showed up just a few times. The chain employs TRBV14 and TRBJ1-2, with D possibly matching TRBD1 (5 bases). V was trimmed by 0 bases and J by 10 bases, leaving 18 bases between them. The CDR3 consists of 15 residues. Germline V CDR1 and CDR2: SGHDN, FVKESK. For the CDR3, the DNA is TGTGCCAGCAGCCAAGAGTCGGGGGGGAGAACCCCCTACACCTTC. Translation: CASSQESGGRTPYTF.

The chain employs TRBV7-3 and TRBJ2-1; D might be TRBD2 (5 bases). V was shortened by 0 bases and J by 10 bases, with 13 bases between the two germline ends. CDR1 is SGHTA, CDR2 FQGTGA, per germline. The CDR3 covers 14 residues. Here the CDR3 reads CASSLTRLGGEQFF. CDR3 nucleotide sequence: TGTGCCAGCAGCTTAACTCGTCTAGGAGGCGAGCAGTTCTTC.

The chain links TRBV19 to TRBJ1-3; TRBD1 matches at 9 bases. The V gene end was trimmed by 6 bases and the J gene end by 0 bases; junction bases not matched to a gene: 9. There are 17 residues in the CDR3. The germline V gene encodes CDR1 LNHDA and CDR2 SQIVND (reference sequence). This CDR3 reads CASRNWGTGTSGNTIYF. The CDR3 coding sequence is TGTGCCAGTAGGAACTGGGGGACAGGGACCTCTGGAAACACCATATATTTT.

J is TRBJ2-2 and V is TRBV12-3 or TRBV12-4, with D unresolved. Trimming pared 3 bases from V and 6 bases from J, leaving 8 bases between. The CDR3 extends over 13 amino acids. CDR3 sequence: CASSFRKPGELFF. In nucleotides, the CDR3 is TGTGCCAGCAGTTTCCGGAAGCCCGGGGAGCTGTTTTTT.

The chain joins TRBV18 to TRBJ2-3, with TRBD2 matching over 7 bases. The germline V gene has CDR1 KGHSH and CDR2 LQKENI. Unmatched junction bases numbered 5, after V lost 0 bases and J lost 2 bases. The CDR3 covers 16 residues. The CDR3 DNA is TGTGCCAGCTCACCACCGGGCCGGGGGGACACAGATACGCAGTATTTT. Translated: CASSPPGRGDTDTQYF.

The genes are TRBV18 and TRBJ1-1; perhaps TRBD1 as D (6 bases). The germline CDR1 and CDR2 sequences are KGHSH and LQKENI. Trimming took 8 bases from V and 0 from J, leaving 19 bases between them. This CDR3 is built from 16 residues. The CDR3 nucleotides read TGTGCCAGCACTCGCCCCTCGACAGGTTTGAACACTGAAGCTTTCTTT. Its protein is CASTRPSTGLNTEAFF.

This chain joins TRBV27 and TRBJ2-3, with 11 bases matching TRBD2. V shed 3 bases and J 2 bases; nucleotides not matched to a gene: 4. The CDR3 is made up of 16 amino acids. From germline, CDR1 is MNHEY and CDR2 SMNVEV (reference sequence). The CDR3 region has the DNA TGTGCCAGCAGTTTTGTAGCGGGGGGGCCCACAGATACGCAGTATTTT. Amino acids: CASSFVAGGPTDTQYF.

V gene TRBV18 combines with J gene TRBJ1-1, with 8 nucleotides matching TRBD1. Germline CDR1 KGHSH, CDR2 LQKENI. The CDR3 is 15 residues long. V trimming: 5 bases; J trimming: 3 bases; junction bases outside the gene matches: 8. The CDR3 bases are TGTGCCAGCTCATTCACAGGGGGATTGGACACTGAAGCTTTCTTT. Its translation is CASSFTGGLDTEAFF. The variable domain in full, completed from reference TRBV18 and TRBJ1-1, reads NAGVMQNPRHLVRRRGQEARLRCSPMKGHSHVYWYRQLPEEGLKFMVYLQKENIIDESGMPKERFSAEFPKEGPSILRIQQVVRGDSAAYFCASSFTGGLDTEAFFGQGTRLTVV.

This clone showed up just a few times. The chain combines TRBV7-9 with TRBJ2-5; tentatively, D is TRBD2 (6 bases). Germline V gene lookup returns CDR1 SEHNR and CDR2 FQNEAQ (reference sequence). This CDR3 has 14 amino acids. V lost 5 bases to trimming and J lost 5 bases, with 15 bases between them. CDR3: CASSVGLGVETQYF. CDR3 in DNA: TGTGCCAGCAGCGTGGGACTGGGGGTGGAGACCCAGTACTTC.

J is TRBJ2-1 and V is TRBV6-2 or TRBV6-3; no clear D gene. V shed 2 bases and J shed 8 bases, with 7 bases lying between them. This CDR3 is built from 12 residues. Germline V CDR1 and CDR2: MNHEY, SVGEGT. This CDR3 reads CASSYTWDEQFF. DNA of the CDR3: TGTGCCAGCAGTTACACCTGGGATGAGCAGTTCTTC.

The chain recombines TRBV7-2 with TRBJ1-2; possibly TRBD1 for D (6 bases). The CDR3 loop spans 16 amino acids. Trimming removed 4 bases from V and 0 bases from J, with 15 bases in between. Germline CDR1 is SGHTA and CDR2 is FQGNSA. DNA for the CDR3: TGTGCCAGCAGCTCCTCGGAGGGGGGAACTAACTATGGCTACACCTTC. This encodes CASSSSEGGTNYGYTF.

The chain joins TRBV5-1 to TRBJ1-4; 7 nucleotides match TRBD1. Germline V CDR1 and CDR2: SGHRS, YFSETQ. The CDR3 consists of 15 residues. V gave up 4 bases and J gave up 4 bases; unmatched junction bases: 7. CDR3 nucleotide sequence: TGCGCCAGCAGCCGTGAGGACAGGAATAATGAAAAACTGTTTTTT. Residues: CASSREDRNNEKLFF.

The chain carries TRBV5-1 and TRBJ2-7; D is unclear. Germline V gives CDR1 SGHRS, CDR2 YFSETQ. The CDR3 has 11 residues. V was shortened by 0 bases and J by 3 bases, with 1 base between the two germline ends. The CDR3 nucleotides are TGCGCCAGCAGCTTGGACTACGAGCAGTACTTC. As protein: CASSLDYEQYF.

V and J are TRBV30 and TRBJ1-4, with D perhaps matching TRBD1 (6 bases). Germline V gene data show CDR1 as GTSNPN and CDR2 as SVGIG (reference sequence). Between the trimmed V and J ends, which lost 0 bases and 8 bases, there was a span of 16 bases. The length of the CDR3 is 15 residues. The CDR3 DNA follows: TGTGCCTGGAGTGTACAGCGAGGGGGACGGGAAAAACTGTTTTTT. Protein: CAWSVQRGGREKLFF.

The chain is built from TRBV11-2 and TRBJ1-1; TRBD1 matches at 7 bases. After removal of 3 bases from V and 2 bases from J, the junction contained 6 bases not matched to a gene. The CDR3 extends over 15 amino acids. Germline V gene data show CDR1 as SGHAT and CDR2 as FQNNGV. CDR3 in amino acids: CASSFTGTANTEAFF. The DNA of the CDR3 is TGTGCCAGCAGCTTCACCGGGACAGCCAACACTGAAGCTTTCTTT.

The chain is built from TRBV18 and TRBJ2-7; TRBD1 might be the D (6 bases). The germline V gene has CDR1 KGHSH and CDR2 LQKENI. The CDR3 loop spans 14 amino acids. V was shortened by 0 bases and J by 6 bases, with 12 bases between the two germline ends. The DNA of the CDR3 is TGTGCCAGCTCACCACCTCAGGGGTCCATCGAGCAGTACTTC. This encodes CASSPPQGSIEQYF.

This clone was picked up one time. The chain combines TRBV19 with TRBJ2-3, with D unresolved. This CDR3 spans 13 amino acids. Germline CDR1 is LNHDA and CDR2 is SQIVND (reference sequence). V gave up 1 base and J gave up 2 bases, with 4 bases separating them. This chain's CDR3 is CASSIGDTDTQYF. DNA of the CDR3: TGTGCCAGTAGTATAGGAGACACAGATACGCAGTATTTT.

CDR3 protein: CASSPVGQSGAPLHF. The CDR3 DNA follows: TGTGCCAGCAGCCCGGTCGGGCAGTCAGGCGCACCCCTCCACTTT. The chain carries TRBV5-5 and TRBJ1-6; D gene ambiguous. The CDR3 is 15 amino acids. Trimming took off 4 bases at V and 11 bases at J, with 19 bases between the two ends. Germline lookup yields CDR1 SGHKS and CDR2 YYEKEE (reference sequence).

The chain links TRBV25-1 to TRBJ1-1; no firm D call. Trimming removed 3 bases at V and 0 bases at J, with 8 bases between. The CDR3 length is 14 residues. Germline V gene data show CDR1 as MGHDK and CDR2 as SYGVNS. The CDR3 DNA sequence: TGTGCCAGCAGTGATAACAGATTGAACACTGAAGCTTTCTTT. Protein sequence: CASSDNRLNTEAFF.